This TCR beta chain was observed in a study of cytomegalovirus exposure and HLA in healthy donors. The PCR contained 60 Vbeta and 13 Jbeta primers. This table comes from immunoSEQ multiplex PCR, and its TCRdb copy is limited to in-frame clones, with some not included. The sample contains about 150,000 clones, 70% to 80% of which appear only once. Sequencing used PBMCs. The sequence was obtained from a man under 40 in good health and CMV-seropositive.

CDR3 nucleotides: TGCGCCAGCAGAATAGACACGCAAGAGACCCAGTACTTC. Translated: CASRIDTQETQYF. This chain connects TRBV5-1 to TRBJ2-5; D not certain. V was pared by 5 bases and J by 2 bases, with 10 bases between. Germline loops: CDR1 SGHRS, CDR2 YFSETQ. The CDR3 is 13 residues long.